This T cell receptor beta chain was identified during a study of T cell changes during pregnancy in multiple sclerosis. The table came from immunoSEQ multiplex PCR; TCRdb's copy has only in-frame clones and leaves some out. This sample yields about 70,000 clones, of which about 90% are seen a single time; 2.3% belongs to the top ten. The source is a female donor with multiple sclerosis, enrolled in a pregnancy study. Sample: peripheral blood, taken in the first trimester of pregnancy.

CDR3 loop: CASSRGPGETQYF. CDR3 in DNA: TGTGCCAGCAGCCGCGGCCCCGGAGAGACCCAGTACTTC. This chain joins TRBV11-2 and TRBJ2-5; the D is unclear. Germline V CDR1 and CDR2: SGHAT, FQNNGV. With 5 bases removed from V and 4 bases from J, the gap between germline ends came to 11 bases. This CDR3 region has 13 residues.